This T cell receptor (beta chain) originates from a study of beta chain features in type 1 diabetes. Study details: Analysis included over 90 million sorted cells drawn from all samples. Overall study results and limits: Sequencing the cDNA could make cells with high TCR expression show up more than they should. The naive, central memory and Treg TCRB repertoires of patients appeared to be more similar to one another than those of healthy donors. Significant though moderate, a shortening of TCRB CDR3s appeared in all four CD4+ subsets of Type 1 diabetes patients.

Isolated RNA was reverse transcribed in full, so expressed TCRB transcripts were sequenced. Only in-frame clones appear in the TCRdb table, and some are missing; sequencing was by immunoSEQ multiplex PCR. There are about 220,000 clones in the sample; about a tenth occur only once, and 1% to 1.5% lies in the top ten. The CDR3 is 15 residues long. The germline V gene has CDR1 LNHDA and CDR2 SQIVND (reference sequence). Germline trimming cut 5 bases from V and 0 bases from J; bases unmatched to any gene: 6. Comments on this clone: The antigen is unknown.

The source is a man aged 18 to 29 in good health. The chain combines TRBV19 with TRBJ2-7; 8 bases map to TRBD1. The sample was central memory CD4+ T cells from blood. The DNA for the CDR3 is TGTGCCAGTAGTCATACAGGGGGGAGCTCCTACGAGCAGTACTTC. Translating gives CASSHTGGSSYEQYF.